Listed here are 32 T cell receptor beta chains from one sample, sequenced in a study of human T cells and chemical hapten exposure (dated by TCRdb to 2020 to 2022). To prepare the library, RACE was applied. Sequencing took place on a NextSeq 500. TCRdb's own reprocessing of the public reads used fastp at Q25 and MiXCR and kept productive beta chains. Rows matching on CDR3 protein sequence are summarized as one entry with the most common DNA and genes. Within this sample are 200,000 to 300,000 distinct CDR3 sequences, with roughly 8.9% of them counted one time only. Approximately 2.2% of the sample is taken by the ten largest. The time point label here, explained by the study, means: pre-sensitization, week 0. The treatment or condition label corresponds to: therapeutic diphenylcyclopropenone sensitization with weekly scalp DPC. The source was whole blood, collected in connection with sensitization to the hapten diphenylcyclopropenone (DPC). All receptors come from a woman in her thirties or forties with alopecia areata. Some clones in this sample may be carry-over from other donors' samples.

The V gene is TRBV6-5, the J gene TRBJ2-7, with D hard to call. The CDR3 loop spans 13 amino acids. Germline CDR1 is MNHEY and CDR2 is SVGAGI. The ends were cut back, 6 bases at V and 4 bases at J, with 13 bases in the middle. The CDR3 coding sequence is TGTGCCAGCAGAGGACCCGCTGGGTACGAGCAGTACTTC. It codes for CASRGPAGYEQYF.

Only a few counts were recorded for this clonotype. The CDR3 region has the DNA TGCAGCGTTGCCGGGAGGGTGGCCAAAAACATTCAGTACTTC. Amino acid sequence: CSVAGRVAKNIQYF. The V gene is TRBV29-1, the J gene TRBJ2-4; 8 nucleotides agree with TRBD2. This CDR3 region has 14 residues. The J segment lost 1 base and the V segment lost 4 bases, leaving 3 bases of the junction unmatched. Germline CDR1 is SQVTM and CDR2 is ANQGSEA.

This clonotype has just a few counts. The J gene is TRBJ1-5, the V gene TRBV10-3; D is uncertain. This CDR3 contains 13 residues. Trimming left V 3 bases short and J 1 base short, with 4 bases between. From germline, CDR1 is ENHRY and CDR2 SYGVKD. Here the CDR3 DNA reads TGTGCCATCAGTGATGGGAGCAATCAGCCCCAGCATTTT. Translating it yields CAISDGSNQPQHF.

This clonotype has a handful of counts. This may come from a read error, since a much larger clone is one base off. The CDR3 DNA sequence: TGTGCCAGCAGTGGACAGGGGTACACCGGGGAGCTGTTTTTT. It specifies CASSGQGYTGELFF. The chain combines TRBV2 with TRBJ2-2; TRBD1 aligns across 8 bases. With V trimmed by 4 bases and J by 3 bases, 1 base remained unmatched. Germline assignment: CDR1 SNHLY and CDR2 FYNNEI. The length of the CDR3 is 14 residues.

DNA of the CDR3: TGTGCCATCAGCGACCCCCGGGAGGGATCCTACGAGCAGTACTTC. The encoded protein is CAISDPREGSYEQYF. V and J are TRBV10-3 and TRBJ2-7, with 8 bases aligning to TRBD2. CDR1 and CDR2 from the germline V gene are ENHRY and SYGVKD. The J segment lost 1 base and the V segment lost 6 bases, leaving 8 bases of the junction unmatched. The CDR3 is 15 residues long.

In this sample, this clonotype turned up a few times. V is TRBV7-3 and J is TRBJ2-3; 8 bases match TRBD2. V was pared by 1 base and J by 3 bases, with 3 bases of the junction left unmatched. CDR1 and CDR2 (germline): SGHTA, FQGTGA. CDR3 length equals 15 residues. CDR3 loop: CASSLKGGRTDTQYF. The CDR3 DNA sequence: TGTGCCAGCAGCTTAAAAGGCGGGAGGACAGATACGCAGTATTTT.

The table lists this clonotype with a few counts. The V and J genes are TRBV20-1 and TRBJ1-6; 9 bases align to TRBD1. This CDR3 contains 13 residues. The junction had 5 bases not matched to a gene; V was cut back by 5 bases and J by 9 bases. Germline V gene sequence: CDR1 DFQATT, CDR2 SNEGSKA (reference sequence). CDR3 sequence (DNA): TGCAGTGCTCAATCACAGGGGGCTTCACCCCTCCACTTT. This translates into CSAQSQGASPLHF.

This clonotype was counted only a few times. The CDR3 DNA reads as TGTGCCAGCAGTCCCTCGGGACAGTTCTACGAGCAGTACTTC. Translating gives CASSPSGQFYEQYF. V and J are TRBV12-3 or TRBV12-4 and TRBJ2-7; TRBD1 matches at 7 bases. The CDR3 totals 14 residues. J lost 3 bases, V lost 5 bases, and 7 bases had no gene match.

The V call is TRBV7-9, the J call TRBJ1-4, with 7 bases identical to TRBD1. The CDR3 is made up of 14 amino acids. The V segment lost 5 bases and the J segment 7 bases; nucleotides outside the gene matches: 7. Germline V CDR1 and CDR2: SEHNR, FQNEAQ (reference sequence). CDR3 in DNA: TGTGCCAGCAGCAAAGACAGGGTGTCTGAAAAACTGTTTTTT. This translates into CASSKDRVSEKLFF.

CDR3 DNA: TGTGCCAGCATGAGGGACAGGGTGGAGTCACCCCTCCACTTT. Translation: CASMRDRVESPLHF. This sequence joins TRBV2 and TRBJ1-6, with TRBD1 matching 9 bases. The CDR3 spans 14 residues. Germline CDR1 is SNHLY and CDR2 is FYNNEI. J gave up 10 bases and V 7 bases, and 8 bases lay outside the gene matches.

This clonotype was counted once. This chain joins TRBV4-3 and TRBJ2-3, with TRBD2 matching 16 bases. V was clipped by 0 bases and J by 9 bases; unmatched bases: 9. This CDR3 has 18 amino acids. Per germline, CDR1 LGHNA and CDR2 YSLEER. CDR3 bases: TGCGCCAGCAGCCAAGACTCCGGAGGGACTAGCGGGAGGGACACGCAGTATTTT. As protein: CASSQDSGGTSGRDTQYF.

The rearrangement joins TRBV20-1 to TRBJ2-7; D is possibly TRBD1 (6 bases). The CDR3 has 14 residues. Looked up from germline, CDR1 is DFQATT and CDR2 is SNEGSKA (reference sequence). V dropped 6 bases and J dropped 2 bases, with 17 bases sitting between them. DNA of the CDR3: TGCAGTGCCACCAAGGGGGTCCCACCCTACGAGCAGTACTTC. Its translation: CSATKGVPPYEQYF.

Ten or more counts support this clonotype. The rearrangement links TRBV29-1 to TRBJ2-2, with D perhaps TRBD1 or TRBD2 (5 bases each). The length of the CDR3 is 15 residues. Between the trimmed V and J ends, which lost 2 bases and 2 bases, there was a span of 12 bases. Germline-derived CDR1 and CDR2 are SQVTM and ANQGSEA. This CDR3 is CSVESGRKNTGELFF. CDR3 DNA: TGCAGCGTTGAATCGGGACGGAAAAACACCGGGGAGCTGTTTTTT.

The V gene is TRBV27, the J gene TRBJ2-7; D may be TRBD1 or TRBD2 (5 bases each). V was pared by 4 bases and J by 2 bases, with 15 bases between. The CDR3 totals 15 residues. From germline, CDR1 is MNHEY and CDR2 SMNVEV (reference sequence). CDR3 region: CASSSGAFPTYEQYF. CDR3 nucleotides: TGTGCCAGCAGTTCCGGGGCCTTTCCGACCTACGAGCAGTACTTC.

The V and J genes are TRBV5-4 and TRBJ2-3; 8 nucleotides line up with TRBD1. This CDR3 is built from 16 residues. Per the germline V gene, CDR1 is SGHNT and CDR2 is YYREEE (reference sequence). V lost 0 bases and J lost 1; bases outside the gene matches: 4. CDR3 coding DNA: TGTGCCAGCAGCTTGGGAGGACAGGGCCGCACAGATACGCAGTATTTT. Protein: CASSLGGQGRTDTQYF.

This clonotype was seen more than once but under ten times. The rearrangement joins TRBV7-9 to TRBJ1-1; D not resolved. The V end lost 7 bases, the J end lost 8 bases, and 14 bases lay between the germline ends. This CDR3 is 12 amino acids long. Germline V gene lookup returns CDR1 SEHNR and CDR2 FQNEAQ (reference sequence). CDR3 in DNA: TGTGCCAGCACTTACCCGGCGGAAGAAGCTTTCTTT. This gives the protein CASTYPAEEAFF. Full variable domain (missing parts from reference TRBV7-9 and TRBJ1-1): DTGVSQNPRHKITKRGQNVTFRCDPISEHNRLYWYRQTLGQGPEFLTYFQNEAQLEKSRLLSDRFSAERPKGSFSTLEIQRTEQGDSAMYLCASTYPAEEAFFGQGTRLTVV.

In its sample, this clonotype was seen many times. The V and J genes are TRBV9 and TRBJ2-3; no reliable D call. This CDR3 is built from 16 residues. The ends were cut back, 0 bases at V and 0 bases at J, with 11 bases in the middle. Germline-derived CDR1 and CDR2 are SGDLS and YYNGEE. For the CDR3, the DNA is TGTGCCAGCAGCGTAGGCCTGTTGTATAGCACAGATACGCAGTATTTT. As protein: CASSVGLLYSTDTQYF.

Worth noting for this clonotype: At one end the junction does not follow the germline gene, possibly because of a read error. DNA of the CDR3: TGTGCCAGCAGCTATATAGCGTCCCCCTACGAGCAGCACTTC. Amino acid sequence: CASSYIASPYEQHF. The chain recombines TRBV7-9 with TRBJ2-7; weak D call: TRBD2 (5 bases). CDR1 is SEHNR and CDR2 is FQNEAQ in the germline V gene (reference sequence). The CDR3 length is 14 residues.

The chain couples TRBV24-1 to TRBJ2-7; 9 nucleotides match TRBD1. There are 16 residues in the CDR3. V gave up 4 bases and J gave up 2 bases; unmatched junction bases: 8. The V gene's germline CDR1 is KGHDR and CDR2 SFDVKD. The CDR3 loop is CATSDAGQGSAYEQYF. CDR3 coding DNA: TGTGCCACCAGTGACGCTGGACAGGGGTCCGCCTACGAGCAGTACTTC.

For the CDR3, the DNA is TGTGCCAGCAGAGACGACAGAAATCAGCCCCAGCATTTT. Protein sequence: CASRDDRNQPQHF. The chain employs TRBV7-2 and TRBJ1-5; tentative D call: TRBD1 (5 bases). This CDR3 has 13 residues. The ends were cut back, 6 bases at V and 4 bases at J, with 10 bases in the middle. Germline CDR1 SGHTA, CDR2 FQGNSA.

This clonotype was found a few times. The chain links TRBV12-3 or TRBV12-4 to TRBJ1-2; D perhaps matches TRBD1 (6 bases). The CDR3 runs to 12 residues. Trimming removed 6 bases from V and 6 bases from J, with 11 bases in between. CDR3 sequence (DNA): TGTGCCAGCAGGGACAGTCAAGATGGCTACACCTTC. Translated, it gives CASRDSQDGYTF.

The CDR3 protein is CASSDLSSVLFF. In DNA form, the CDR3 reads TGTGCCAGCAGTGATTTATCGAGTGTGCTGTTTTTT. This rearrangement joins TRBV2 to TRBJ2-2; D gene unclear. Germline CDR1 and CDR2: SNHLY and FYNNEI. The V end lost 3 bases, the J end lost 13 bases, and 12 bases lay between the germline ends. This CDR3 is 12 amino acids long.

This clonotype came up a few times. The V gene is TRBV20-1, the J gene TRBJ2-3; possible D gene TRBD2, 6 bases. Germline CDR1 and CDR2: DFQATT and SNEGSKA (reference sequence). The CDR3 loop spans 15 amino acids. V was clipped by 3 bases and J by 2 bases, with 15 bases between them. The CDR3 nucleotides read TGCAGTGCTAGGGAGCCGGGACTCCACACAGATACGCAGTATTTT. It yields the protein CSAREPGLHTDTQYF.

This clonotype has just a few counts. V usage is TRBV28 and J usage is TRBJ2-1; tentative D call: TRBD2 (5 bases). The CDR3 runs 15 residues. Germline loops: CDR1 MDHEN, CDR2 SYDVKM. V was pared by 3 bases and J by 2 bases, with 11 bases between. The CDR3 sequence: CASSFGEFAYNEQFF. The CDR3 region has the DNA TGTGCCAGCAGTTTCGGGGAGTTCGCCTACAATGAGCAGTTCTTC.

The CDR3 bases are TGTGCCAGCAGTTTAGCGGGTCTGGGGAATGAGCAGTTCTTC. Protein: CASSLAGLGNEQFF. The rearrangement links TRBV27 to TRBJ2-1; possibly TRBD2 for D (5 bases). Germline V gives CDR1 MNHEY, CDR2 SMNVEV (reference sequence). V lost 2 bases and J 7 bases, leaving 12 bases between the germline ends. This CDR3 has 14 amino acids.

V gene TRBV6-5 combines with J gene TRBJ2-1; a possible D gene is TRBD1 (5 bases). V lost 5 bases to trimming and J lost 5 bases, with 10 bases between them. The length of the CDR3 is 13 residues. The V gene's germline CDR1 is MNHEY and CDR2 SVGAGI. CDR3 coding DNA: TGTGCCAGCAGTATTGGACAAAACAATGAGCAGTTCTTC. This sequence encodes CASSIGQNNEQFF.

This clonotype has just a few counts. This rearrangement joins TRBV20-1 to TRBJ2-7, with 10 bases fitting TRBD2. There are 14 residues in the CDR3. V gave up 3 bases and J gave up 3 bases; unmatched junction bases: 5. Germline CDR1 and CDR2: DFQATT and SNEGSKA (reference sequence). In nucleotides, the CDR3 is TGCAGTGCTAGTAGAGGGACTAGCGACTACGAGCAGTACTTC. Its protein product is CSASRGTSDYEQYF.

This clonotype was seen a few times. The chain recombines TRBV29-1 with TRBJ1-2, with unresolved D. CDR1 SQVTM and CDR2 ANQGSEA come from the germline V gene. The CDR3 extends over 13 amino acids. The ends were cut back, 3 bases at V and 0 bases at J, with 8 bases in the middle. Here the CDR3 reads CSVDAGTNYGYTF. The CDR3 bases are TGCAGCGTTGATGCAGGAACTAACTATGGCTACACCTTC.

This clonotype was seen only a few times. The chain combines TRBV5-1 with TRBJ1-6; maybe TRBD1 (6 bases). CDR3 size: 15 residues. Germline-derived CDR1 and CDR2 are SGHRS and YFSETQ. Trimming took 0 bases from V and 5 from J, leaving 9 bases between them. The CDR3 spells CASSLGTANNSPLHF. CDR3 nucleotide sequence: TGCGCCAGCAGCTTGGGGACAGCTAATAATTCACCCCTCCACTTT.

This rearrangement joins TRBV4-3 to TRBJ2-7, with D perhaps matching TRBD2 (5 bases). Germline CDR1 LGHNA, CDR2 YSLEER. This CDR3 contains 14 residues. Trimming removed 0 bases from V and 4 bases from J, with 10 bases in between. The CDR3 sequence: CASSQEPSGYEQYF. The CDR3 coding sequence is TGCGCCAGCAGCCAAGAGCCGTCGGGGTACGAGCAGTACTTC.

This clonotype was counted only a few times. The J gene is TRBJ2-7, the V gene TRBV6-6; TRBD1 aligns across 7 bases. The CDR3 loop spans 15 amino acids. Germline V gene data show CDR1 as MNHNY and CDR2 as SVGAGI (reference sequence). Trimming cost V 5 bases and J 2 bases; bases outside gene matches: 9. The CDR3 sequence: CASSNPGTDTYEQYF. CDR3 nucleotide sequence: TGTGCCAGCAGTAACCCCGGGACAGACACCTACGAGCAGTACTTC.

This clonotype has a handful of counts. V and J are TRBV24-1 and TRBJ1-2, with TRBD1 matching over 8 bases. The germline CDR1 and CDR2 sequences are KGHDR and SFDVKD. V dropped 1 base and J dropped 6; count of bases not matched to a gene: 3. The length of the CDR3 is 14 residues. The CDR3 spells CATSDFGQGHGYTF. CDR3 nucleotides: TGTGCCACCAGTGATTTCGGACAGGGCCATGGCTACACCTTC.